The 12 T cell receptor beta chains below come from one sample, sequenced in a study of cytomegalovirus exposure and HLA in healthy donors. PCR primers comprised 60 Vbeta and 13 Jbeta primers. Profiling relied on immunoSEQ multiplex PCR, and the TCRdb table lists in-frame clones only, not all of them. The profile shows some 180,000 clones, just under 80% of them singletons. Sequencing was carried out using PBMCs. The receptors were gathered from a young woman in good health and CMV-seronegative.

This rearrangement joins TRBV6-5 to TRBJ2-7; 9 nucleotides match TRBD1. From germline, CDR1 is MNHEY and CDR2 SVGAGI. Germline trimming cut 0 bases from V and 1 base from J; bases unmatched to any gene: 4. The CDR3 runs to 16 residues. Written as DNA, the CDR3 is TGTGCCAGCAGTTACTCGAGGGGGACAGGGTCCTACGAGCAGTACTTC. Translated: CASSYSRGTGSYEQYF.

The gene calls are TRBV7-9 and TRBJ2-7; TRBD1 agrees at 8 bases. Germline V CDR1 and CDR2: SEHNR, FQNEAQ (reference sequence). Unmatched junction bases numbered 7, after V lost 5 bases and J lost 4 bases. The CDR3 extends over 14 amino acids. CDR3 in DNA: TGTGCCAGCAGCCTCCCGGACAGGGATTACGAGCAGTACTTC. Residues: CASSLPDRDYEQYF.

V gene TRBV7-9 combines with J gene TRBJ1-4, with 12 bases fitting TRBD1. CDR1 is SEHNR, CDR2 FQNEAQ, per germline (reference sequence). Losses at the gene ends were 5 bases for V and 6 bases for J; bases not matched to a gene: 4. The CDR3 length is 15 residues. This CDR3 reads CASSPGQGAYEKLFF. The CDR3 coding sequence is TGTGCCAGCAGCCCGGGACAGGGGGCCTATGAAAAACTGTTTTTT.

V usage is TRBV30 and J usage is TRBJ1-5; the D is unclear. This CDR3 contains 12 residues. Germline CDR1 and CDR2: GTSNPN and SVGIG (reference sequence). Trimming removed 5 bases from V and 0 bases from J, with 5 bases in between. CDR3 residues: CAWGDSNQPQHF. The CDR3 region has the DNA TGTGCCTGGGGAGATAGCAATCAGCCCCAGCATTTT.

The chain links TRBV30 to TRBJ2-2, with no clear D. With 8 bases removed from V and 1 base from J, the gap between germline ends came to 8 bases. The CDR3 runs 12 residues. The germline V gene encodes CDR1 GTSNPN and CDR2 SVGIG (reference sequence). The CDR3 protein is CARGRNTGELFF. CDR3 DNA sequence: TGTGCCCGAGGCAGGAACACCGGGGAGCTGTTTTTT.

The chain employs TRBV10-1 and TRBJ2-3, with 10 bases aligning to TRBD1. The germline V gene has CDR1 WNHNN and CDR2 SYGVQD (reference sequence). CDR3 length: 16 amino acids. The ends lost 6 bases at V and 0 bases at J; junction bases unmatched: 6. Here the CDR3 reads CASSGTGAGSTDTQYF. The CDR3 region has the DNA TGCGCCAGCAGCGGGACAGGGGCCGGGAGCACAGATACGCAGTATTTT.

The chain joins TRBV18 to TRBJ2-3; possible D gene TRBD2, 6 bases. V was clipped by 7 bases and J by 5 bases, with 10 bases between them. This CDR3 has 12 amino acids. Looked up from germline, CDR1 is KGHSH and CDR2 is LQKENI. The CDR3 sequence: CASFGGRDTQYF. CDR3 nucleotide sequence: TGTGCCAGCTTCGGAGGGCGAGATACGCAGTATTTT.

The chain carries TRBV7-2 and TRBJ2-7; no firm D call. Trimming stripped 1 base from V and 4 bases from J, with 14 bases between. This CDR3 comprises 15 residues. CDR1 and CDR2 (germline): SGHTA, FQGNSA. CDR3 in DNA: TGTGCCAGCAGCTTAGGAGGTGGCAGCCTTTACGAGCAGTACTTC. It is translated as CASSLGGGSLYEQYF.

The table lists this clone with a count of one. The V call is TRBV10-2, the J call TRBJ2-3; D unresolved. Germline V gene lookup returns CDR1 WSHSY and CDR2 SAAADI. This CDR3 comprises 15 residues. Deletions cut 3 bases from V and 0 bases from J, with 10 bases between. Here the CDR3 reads CASSDGFLSTDTQYF. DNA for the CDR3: TGCGCCAGCAGTGATGGCTTTTTAAGCACAGATACGCAGTATTTT.

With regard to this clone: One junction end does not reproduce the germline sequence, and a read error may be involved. The CDR3 loop reads CASTPKTAGNQSQHF. The CDR3 DNA follows: TGTGCCAGTACCCCAAAGACAGCGGGCAATCAGTCCCAGCATTTT. The rearrangement joins TRBV19 to TRBJ1-5; TRBD1 is a possible D gene (5 bases). This CDR3 is built from 15 residues. Germline V CDR1 and CDR2: LNHDA, SQIVND (reference sequence).

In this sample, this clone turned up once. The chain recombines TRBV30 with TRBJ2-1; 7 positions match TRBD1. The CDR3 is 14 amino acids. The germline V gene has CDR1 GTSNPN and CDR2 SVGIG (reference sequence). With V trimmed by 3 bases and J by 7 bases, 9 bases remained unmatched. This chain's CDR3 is CAWSLDRVKNEQFF. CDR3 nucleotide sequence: TGTGCCTGGAGCCTAGACAGGGTAAAGAATGAGCAGTTCTTC. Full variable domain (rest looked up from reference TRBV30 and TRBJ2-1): SQTIHQWPATLVQPVGSPLSLECTVEGTSNPNLYWYRQAAGRGLQLLFYSVGIGQISSEVPQNLSASRPQDRQFILSSKKLLLSDSGFYLCAWSLDRVKNEQFFGPGTRLTVL.

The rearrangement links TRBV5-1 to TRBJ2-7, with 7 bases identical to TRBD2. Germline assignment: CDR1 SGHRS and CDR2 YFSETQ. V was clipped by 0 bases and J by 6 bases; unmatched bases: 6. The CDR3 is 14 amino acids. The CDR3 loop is CASSLGDYVAEQYF. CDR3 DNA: TGCGCCAGCAGCTTGGGGGACTATGTTGCCGAGCAGTACTTC.